Presented here are 31 T cell receptor beta chains from one specimen sequenced in a study of cytomegalovirus exposure and HLA in healthy donors. The study ran its PCR with 60 Vbeta and 13 Jbeta primers. Assay: immunoSEQ multiplex PCR; the TCRdb copy retains only in-frame clones and omits some. The sample has approximately 110,000 clones; approximately 66% are singletons. Sequencing was carried out using PBMCs. These receptors originate from a man aged 35-49 years in good health and CMV-seropositive.

The chain couples TRBV12-5 to TRBJ2-3; possibly TRBD2 for D (6 bases). The CDR3 is 14 amino acids. Germline loops: CDR1 LGHNT, CDR2 FRNRAP. V lost 7 bases to trimming and J lost 2 bases, with 13 bases between them. Written as DNA, the CDR3 is TGTGCTAGTGCCCCGGGAGCGCTCACAGATACGCAGTATTTT. This sequence encodes CASAPGALTDTQYF.

The V gene is TRBV27, the J gene TRBJ2-7; TRBD1 matches 8 bases. CDR3 length: 18 residues. Germline lookup yields CDR1 MNHEY and CDR2 SMNVEV (reference sequence). The V gene end was trimmed by 5 bases and the J gene end by 6 bases; junction bases not matched to a gene: 21. The CDR3 sequence: CASSLDPSETGDSFEQYF. The CDR3 DNA reads as TGTGCCAGCAGTCTCGACCCGAGTGAGACAGGGGACTCTTTCGAGCAGTACTTC.

Concerning this clone itself: Other DNA sequences of this sample code for an identical CDR3. V and J are TRBV6-6 and TRBJ2-7; 11 nucleotides agree with TRBD2. This CDR3 has 15 amino acids. V shed 4 bases and J 2 bases; nucleotides not matched to a gene: 4. Germline V lookup: CDR1 MNHNY, CDR2 SVGAGI (reference sequence). CDR3 sequence: CASSSGTSGTYEQYF. The CDR3, as DNA: TGTGCCAGCAGTTCCGGGACTAGCGGAACCTACGAGCAGTACTTC.

This clone was counted a single time. This chain joins TRBV30 and TRBJ2-7; the D gene is possibly TRBD1 (6 bases). The V end was cut by 0 bases, the J end by 3 bases, with 15 bases between. The CDR3 has 15 amino acids. CDR1 is GTSNPN, CDR2 SVGIG, per germline (reference sequence). The CDR3 sequence: CAWSVRDIEGYEQYF. DNA of the CDR3: TGTGCCTGGAGTGTCCGGGACATCGAAGGCTACGAGCAGTACTTC. Full variable domain (missing parts from reference TRBV30 and TRBJ2-7): SQTIHQWPATLVQPVGSPLSLECTVEGTSNPNLYWYRQAAGRGLQLLFYSVGIGQISSEVPQNLSASRPQDRQFILSSKKLLLSDSGFYLCAWSVRDIEGYEQYFGPGTRLTVT.

As to this clone: Other DNA sequences in the sample encode the same CDR3. The chain carries TRBV5-1 and TRBJ1-1, with unresolved D. This CDR3 region has 14 residues. V shed 2 bases and J shed 0 bases, with 8 bases lying between them. The germline V gene encodes CDR1 SGHRS and CDR2 YFSETQ. The CDR3 here is CASSFGQLNTEAFF. CDR3 DNA sequence: TGCGCCAGCAGCTTTGGGCAGTTGAACACTGAAGCTTTCTTT.

This clone has only a few counts. The V call is TRBV6-5, the J call TRBJ2-1, with 8 bases that match TRBD1. This CDR3 spans 15 amino acids. The V gene's germline CDR1 is MNHEY and CDR2 SVGAGI. V dropped 7 bases and J dropped 3; count of bases not matched to a gene: 8. CDR3 coding DNA: TGTGCCAGCACCGTTTCTACAGGGGGCTACAATGAGCAGTTCTTC. This translates into CASTVSTGGYNEQFF.

This clone was detected only a few times. The V gene is TRBV30, the J gene TRBJ1-5; perhaps TRBD1 as D (6 bases). Germline assignment: CDR1 GTSNPN and CDR2 SVGIG (reference sequence). Trimming removed 5 bases at V and 2 bases at J, with 13 bases between. The CDR3 loop spans 14 amino acids. The DNA of the CDR3 is TGTGCCTGGGGGGAGGGGGGGGGCAATCAGCCCCAGCATTTT. This codes for CAWGEGGGNQPQHF.

The chain joins TRBV6-8 to TRBJ2-7, with D perhaps matching TRBD1 (6 bases). The CDR3 runs to 15 residues. Germline V gene data show CDR1 as MNHGY and CDR2 as SAAAGT. The V end lost 4 bases, the J end lost 1 base, and 14 bases lay between the germline ends. The CDR3 coding sequence is TGTGCCAGCAGTTCCCGGGACACTCGGTCCTACGAGCAGTACGTC. This codes for CASSSRDTRSYEQYV.

This chain joins TRBV7-3 and TRBJ2-1, with D possibly being TRBD1 (5 bases). Trimming took off 7 bases at V and 6 bases at J, with 25 bases between the two ends. Germline lookup yields CDR1 SGHTA and CDR2 FQGTGA. The CDR3 is made up of 17 amino acids. CDR3 bases: TGTGCCAGCATCGCTTACAATGCGGTGTCTAGGGGCAATGAGCAGTTCTTC. It codes for CASIAYNAVSRGNEQFF.

The chain employs TRBV19 and TRBJ2-1; perhaps TRBD1 as D (5 bases). This CDR3 is built from 12 residues. V was shortened by 3 bases and J by 10 bases, with 10 bases between the two germline ends. Germline CDR1 is LNHDA and CDR2 is SQIVND (reference sequence). CDR3 loop: CASSIRGGEQFF. In DNA form, the CDR3 reads TGTGCCAGTAGTATTAGGGGTGGCGAGCAGTTCTTC.

Worth noting for this clone: At one end the junction does not follow the germline gene, possibly because of a read error. J is TRBJ2-4 and V is TRBV20-1, with TRBD2 matching 11 bases. The germline V gene encodes CDR1 DFQATT and CDR2 SNEGSKA (reference sequence). CDR3 length: 11 residues. The CDR3 nucleotides are TGCAGTGCTAGAAGTCTAGCGGGAGGTCGCTTC. Its translation: CSARSLAGGRF.

This clone was seen only a few times. The chain couples TRBV19 to TRBJ1-1; a possible D gene is TRBD1 (6 bases). The germline CDR1 and CDR2 sequences are LNHDA and SQIVND (reference sequence). The V and J ends lost 6 bases and 0 bases respectively, with 20 bases between them. The CDR3 extends over 17 amino acids. CDR3 nucleotides: TGTGCCAGTAGACAATACAGCGGGGGGCTAATGAACACTGAAGCTTTCTTT. It codes for CASRQYSGGLMNTEAFF. Supplemented by reference TRBV19 and TRBJ1-1, the full variable domain reads DGGITQSPKYLFRKEGQNVTLSCEQNLNHDAMYWYRQDPGQGLRLIYYSQIVNDFQKGDIAEGYSVSREKKESFPLTVTSAQKNPTAFYLCASRQYSGGLMNTEAFFGQGTRLTVV.

The DNA of the CDR3 is TGTGCCAGCAGTTCCATAGCGGGGACAGATACGCAGTATTTT. Encoded protein: CASSSIAGTDTQYF. V is TRBV6-5 and J is TRBJ2-3, with TRBD2 matching 8 bases. This CDR3 is 14 amino acids long. From germline, CDR1 is MNHEY and CDR2 SVGAGI. The V segment lost 4 bases and the J segment 3 bases; nucleotides outside the gene matches: 3.

This chain joins TRBV4-1 and TRBJ2-5; TRBD2 matches at 8 bases. The CDR3 length is 18 residues. With V trimmed by 1 base and J by 2 bases, 12 bases remained unmatched. The V gene's germline CDR1 is MGHRA and CDR2 YSYEKL. The CDR3 region is CASSQAPGGAGDQETQYF. The CDR3 DNA sequence: TGCGCCAGCAGCCAAGCCCCCGGGGGAGCGGGAGATCAAGAGACCCAGTACTTC.

The chain uses TRBV27 and TRBJ2-2, with TRBD2 matching over 12 bases. CDR1 and CDR2 from the germline V gene are MNHEY and SMNVEV (reference sequence). V shed 3 bases, J shed 6 bases, and the junction held 5 bases outside the gene matches. CDR3 size: 16 residues. CDR3 sequence (DNA): TGTGCCAGCAGTTTCATGACTAGCGGGAGTTCCGGGGAGCTGTTTTTT. The encoded protein is CASSFMTSGSSGELFF.

The chain combines TRBV4-1 with TRBJ2-3; 8 bases are a match to TRBD2. The CDR3 totals 14 residues. The V gene end was trimmed by 2 bases and the J gene end by 5 bases; junction bases not matched to a gene: 3. Germline V gives CDR1 MGHRA, CDR2 YSYEKL. CDR3: CASSQRAGVDTQYF. The CDR3 nucleotides are TGCGCCAGCAGCCAACGAGCGGGAGTAGATACGCAGTATTTT.

The genes are TRBV7-2 and TRBJ2-1, with D uncertain. V was trimmed by 4 bases and J by 7 bases, leaving 14 bases between them. Germline assignment: CDR1 SGHTA and CDR2 FQGNSA. The CDR3 contains 14 residues. CDR3 residues: CASSYTTLSNEQFF. In DNA, the CDR3 is TGTGCCAGCAGCTACACTACCCTCTCGAATGAGCAGTTCTTC. Filled out from reference TRBV7-2 and TRBJ2-1, the complete variable domain reads GAGVSQSPSNKVTEKGKDVELRCDPISGHTALYWYRQSLGQGLEFLIYFQGNSAPDKSGLPSDRFSAERTGGSVSTLTIQRTQQEDSAVYLCASSYTTLSNEQFFGPGTRLTVL.

J is TRBJ1-5 and V is TRBV25-1; the D gene is possibly TRBD1 (5 bases). Germline-derived CDR1 and CDR2 are MGHDK and SYGVNS. The CDR3 consists of 13 residues. The germline V and J ends were trimmed by 7 bases and 3 bases, with 10 bases remaining between them. The DNA for the CDR3 is TGTGCCAGCACAGGGCGGTTCAATCAGCCCCAGCATTTT. Protein: CASTGRFNQPQHF. The entire variable domain, with the rest obtained from reference TRBV25-1 and TRBJ1-5, is as follows: EADIYQTPRYLVIGTGKKITLECSQTMGHDKMYWYQQDPGMELHLIHYSYGVNSTEKGDLSSESTVSRIRTEHFPLTLESARPSHTSQYLCASTGRFNQPQHFGDGTRLSIL.

Concerning this clone: At one of its ends the junction is not consistent with the germline gene, which may arise from a read error. This chain connects TRBV6-1 to TRBJ2-1; 11 bases line up with TRBD2. CDR3 size: 16 residues. Looked up from germline, CDR1 is MNHNS and CDR2 is SASEGT. Here the CDR3 DNA reads TGTGCCAGCAGCGAAGATAGACTAGCGGGAAAATATGAGCAGTTCTTC. This codes for CASSEDRLAGKYEQFF.

This clone was observed a few times. The chain couples TRBV5-1 to TRBJ2-7; TRBD2 agrees at 10 bases. Germline CDR1 and CDR2: SGHRS and YFSETQ. V was pared by 0 bases and J by 3 bases, with 3 bases of the junction left unmatched. CDR3 length equals 15 residues. CDR3 sequence reads: CASSLGLAGNYEQYF. The CDR3 nucleotides are TGCGCCAGCAGCTTGGGACTAGCGGGTAACTACGAGCAGTACTTC.

This clone was seen only a few times. The V call is TRBV7-2, the J call TRBJ2-2, with 11 bases that match TRBD2. Unmatched junction bases numbered 5, after V lost 5 bases and J lost 9 bases. The germline V gene encodes CDR1 SGHTA and CDR2 FQGNSA. The CDR3 totals 14 residues. The CDR3 is CASSRGLAGRELFF. CDR3 coding DNA: TGTGCCAGCAGCCGCGGACTAGCGGGCCGGGAGCTGTTTTTT.

The sample holds one count of this clone. The rearrangement links TRBV18 to TRBJ2-2; TRBD1 matches 8 bases. Trimming removed 4 bases from V and 3 bases from J; junction bases left unmatched: 7. Germline values: CDR1 KGHSH, CDR2 LQKENI. The CDR3 sequence is 16 residues long. In DNA form, the CDR3 reads TGTGCCAGCTCACTAACTAAGACAGGGGACACCGGGGAGCTGTTTTTT. Translating gives CASSLTKTGDTGELFF.

The V call is TRBV5-1, the J call TRBJ2-7; 8 bases map to TRBD2. After removal of 3 bases from V and 7 bases from J, the junction contained 6 bases not matched to a gene. The CDR3 is made up of 13 amino acids. The V gene's germline CDR1 is SGHRS and CDR2 YFSETQ. Written as DNA, the CDR3 is TGCGCCAGCAGCTATAGCGGGAATTATGAGCAGTACTTC. Translating it yields CASSYSGNYEQYF.

The J gene is TRBJ2-7, the V gene TRBV7-2; D is possibly TRBD1 (5 bases). The CDR3 contains 14 residues. The V end was cut by 5 bases, the J end by 0 bases, with 11 bases between. Germline V gene lookup returns CDR1 SGHTA and CDR2 FQGNSA. CDR3 nucleotides: TGTGCCAGCAGCCTCCAGGGCAGCTCCTACGAGCAGTACTTC. Residues: CASSLQGSSYEQYF.

The chain links TRBV9 to TRBJ2-5; 11 nucleotides match TRBD2. Germline CDR1 and CDR2: SGDLS and YYNGEE. The CDR3 is 16 residues long. With V trimmed by 2 bases and J by 5 bases, 8 bases remained unmatched. CDR3: CASSVSGRAVGETQYF. The CDR3 DNA reads as TGTGCCAGCAGCGTTAGCGGGAGGGCCGTCGGGGAGACCCAGTACTTC.

This chain joins TRBV5-1 and TRBJ2-7; the match to TRBD2 covers 15 bases. This CDR3 spans 18 amino acids. With 4 bases clipped from V and 4 bases from J, the junction kept 12 bases outside the gene matches. Germline CDR1 reads SGHRS; CDR2 reads YFSETQ. In DNA form, the CDR3 reads TGCGCCAGCAGCCCCGGACTAGCGGGAGGGGGGCAACTTTACGAGCAGTACTTC. This sequence encodes CASSPGLAGGGQLYEQYF.

In its sample, this clone was seen a few times. The V and J genes are TRBV2 and TRBJ1-1; D might be TRBD1 (6 bases). The CDR3 consists of 14 residues. The V gene's germline CDR1 is SNHLY and CDR2 FYNNEI. The V end was cut by 7 bases, the J end by 0 bases, with 12 bases between. Here the CDR3 reads CASIVTGLNTEAFF. CDR3 bases: TGTGCCAGCATCGTTACAGGGTTGAACACTGAAGCTTTCTTT.

The J gene is TRBJ2-2, the V gene TRBV30; TRBD1 matches 7 bases. V lost 4 bases and J lost 3; bases outside the gene matches: 2. CDR3 length: 13 amino acids. The germline CDR1 and CDR2 sequences are GTSNPN and SVGIG (reference sequence). The CDR3 loop is CAWTGGDTGELFF. CDR3 in DNA: TGTGCCTGGACAGGGGGTGACACCGGGGAGCTGTTTTTT.

The chain combines TRBV6-1 with TRBJ2-3, with a possible D match to TRBD2 (5 bases). The length of the CDR3 is 14 residues. Trimming took off 4 bases at V and 2 bases at J, with 10 bases between the two ends. In germline, CDR1 is MNHNS, CDR2 SASEGT. CDR3 sequence (DNA): TGTGCCAGCAGTGGGACTTACCACACAGATACGCAGTATTTT. Its protein is CASSGTYHTDTQYF.

The V gene is TRBV5-4, the J gene TRBJ1-6, with D possibly matching TRBD1 (6 bases). Between the trimmed V and J ends, which lost 1 base and 0 bases, there was a span of 8 bases. Germline CDR1 reads SGHNT; CDR2 reads YYREEE (reference sequence). This CDR3 region has 16 residues. CDR3 bases: TGTGCCAGCAGCTTGTCGGACAGCTCCTATAATTCACCCCTCCACTTT. Protein sequence: CASSLSDSSYNSPLHF.

This clone was detected a few times. The chain employs TRBV10-1 and TRBJ2-1; weak D call: TRBD2 (5 bases). In germline, CDR1 is WNHNN, CDR2 SYGVQD (reference sequence). Deletions cut 2 bases from V and 2 bases from J, with 10 bases between. The CDR3 runs 15 residues. For the CDR3, the DNA is TGCGCCAGCAGTGAGCGAGCGGATGCCTACAATGAGCAGTTCTTC. Protein: CASSERADAYNEQFF.